This entry concerns a single TCR beta chain. The antigen is undetermined. The CDR3 is made up of 11 amino acids. The germline CDR1 and CDR2 sequences are WNHNN and SYGVQD (reference sequence). The source of the sample is a study of T cell clusters in autoimmune cytopenias. TRB was amplified by touch-down multiplex PCR, primer pools A and B combined. Reanalyzing the multiplex PCR reads, TCRdb keeps one entry per CDR3 protein, without DNA. The repertoire table contains approximately 15,000 distinct CDR3 sequences. TRB was amplified from roughly 0.25 ug of peripheral blood genomic DNA per sample. Study-level results: The T cell clusters were defined only in silico, without experimental functional validation.

These data were also reused for a study on T cell repertoires in aging, cancer and after chemotherapy. In that study: Repeat sampling of healthy donors over several months to years showed clear clonal overlap. In cancer patients, declining TCR diversity with age involved lost richness and lost evenness.

The sample taken for sequencing was peripheral blood. This chain connects TRBV10-1 to TRBJ1-1; TCRdb proposes TRBD1, but this gene call is untestable without DNA. The TCR comes from a human donor in good health. The CDR3 protein is CASSEGPEAFF.